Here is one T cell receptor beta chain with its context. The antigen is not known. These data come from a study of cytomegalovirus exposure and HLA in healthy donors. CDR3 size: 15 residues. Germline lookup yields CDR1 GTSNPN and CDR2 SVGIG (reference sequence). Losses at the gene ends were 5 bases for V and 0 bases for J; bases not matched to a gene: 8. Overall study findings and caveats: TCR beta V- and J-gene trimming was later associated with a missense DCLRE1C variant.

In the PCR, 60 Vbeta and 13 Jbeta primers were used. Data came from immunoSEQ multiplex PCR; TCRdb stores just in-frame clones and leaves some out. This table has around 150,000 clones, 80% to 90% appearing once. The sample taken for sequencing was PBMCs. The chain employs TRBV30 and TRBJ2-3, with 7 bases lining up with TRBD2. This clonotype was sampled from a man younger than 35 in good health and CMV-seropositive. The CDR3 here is CAWAQRGFSTDTQYF. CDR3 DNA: TGTGCCTGGGCTCAGCGGGGCTTTAGCACAGATACGCAGTATTTT.